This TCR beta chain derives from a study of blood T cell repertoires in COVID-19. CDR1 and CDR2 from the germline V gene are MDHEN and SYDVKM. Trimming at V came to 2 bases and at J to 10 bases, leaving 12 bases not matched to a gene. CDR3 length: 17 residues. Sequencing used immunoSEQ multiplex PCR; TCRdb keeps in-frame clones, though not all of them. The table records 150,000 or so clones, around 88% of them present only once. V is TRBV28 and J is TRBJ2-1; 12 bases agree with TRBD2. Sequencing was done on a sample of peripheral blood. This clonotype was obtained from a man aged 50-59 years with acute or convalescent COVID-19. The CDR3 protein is CASSLPPSSSGRAEQFF. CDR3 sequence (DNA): TGTGCCAGCAGTTTACCGCCCTCGTCTAGCGGGAGGGCCGAGCAGTTCTTC.